The clone carrying this T cell receptor (beta chain) was observed a few times. With 8 bases removed from V and 1 base from J, the gap between germline ends came to 9 bases. This CDR3 spans 13 amino acids. From germline, CDR1 is SNHLY and CDR2 FYNNEI. Original handling: Reference gene primer amplification yielded estimated nucleated cell counts. Using immunoSEQ multiplex PCR, the repertoire was profiled, and TCRdb retains in-frame clones only, with some absent. The D gene and trimming were derived from the DNA, and the V and J assignments and clone size from that table. This sample yields more than 250,000 clones, of which approximately 80% are seen a single time; about 5% belongs to the top ten. These data are taken from a study of blood T cell repertoires in COVID-19. Overall study context: Researchers got acute and convalescent COVID-19 samples from the United States, Italy and Spain.

The chain is built from TRBV2 and TRBJ1-5; D unclear. This receptor was identified in a man in his forties or fifties who had been exposed to COVID-19. The sequenced material came from PBMCs or T cells enriched from blood (not recorded which). As DNA, the CDR3 is TGTGCCAGCCGGAGGCAGAGCAATCAGCCCCAGCATTTT. It is translated as CASRRQSNQPQHF.